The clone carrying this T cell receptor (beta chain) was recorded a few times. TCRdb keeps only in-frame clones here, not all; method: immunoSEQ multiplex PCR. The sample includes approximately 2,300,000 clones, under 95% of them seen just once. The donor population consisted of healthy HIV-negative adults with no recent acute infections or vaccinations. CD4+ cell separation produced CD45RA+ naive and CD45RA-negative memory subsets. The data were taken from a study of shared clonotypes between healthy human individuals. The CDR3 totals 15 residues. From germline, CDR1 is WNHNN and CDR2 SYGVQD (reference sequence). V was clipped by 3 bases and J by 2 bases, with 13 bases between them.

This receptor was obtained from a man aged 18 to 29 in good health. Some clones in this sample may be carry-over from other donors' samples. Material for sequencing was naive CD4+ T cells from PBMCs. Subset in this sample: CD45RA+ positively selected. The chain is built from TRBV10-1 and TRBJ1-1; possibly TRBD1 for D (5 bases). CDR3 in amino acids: CASSDSLTVNTEAFF. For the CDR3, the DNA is TGCGCCAGCAGTGATTCCTTGACAGTCAACACTGAAGCTTTCTTT.